These 11 T cell receptor beta chains were all obtained from the same sample, sequenced in a study of blood T cell repertoires in COVID-19. Data came from immunoSEQ multiplex PCR; TCRdb stores just in-frame clones and leaves some out. Here the sample spans more than 350,000 clones, about 83% being singletons. The sequencing input was PBMCs or T cells enriched from blood (not recorded which). The receptors shown here come from a woman aged 45-65 years who had recovered from COVID-19.

The chain carries TRBV5-1 and TRBJ1-2; the match to TRBD1 covers 7 bases. The junction had 14 bases not matched to a gene; V was cut back by 4 bases and J by 8 bases. The CDR3 spans 15 residues. CDR1 is SGHRS and CDR2 is YFSETQ in the germline V gene. The CDR3 here is CASSPRQGHPRGYTF. CDR3 bases: TGCGCCAGCAGCCCGAGACAGGGCCACCCGAGGGGCTACACCTTC.

In DNA form, the CDR3 reads TGTGCCACCAGTGATTATTTGGAGGTTGGGCGTCAGATGAACACTGAAGCTTTCTTT. Translation: CATSDYLEVGRQMNTEAFF. The chain carries TRBV24-1 and TRBJ1-1; D is uncertain. The CDR3 totals 19 residues. Germline V gene lookup returns CDR1 KGHDR and CDR2 SFDVKD. Trimming removed 2 bases at V and 0 bases at J, with 21 bases between.

This rearrangement joins TRBV2 to TRBJ1-5; D ambiguous. V lost 6 bases to trimming and J lost 5 bases, with 14 bases between them. Germline V gene lookup returns CDR1 SNHLY and CDR2 FYNNEI. CDR3 length equals 14 residues. CDR3 amino acids: CASRWGGTHQPQHF. The DNA for the CDR3 is TGTGCCAGCAGGTGGGGAGGTACCCATCAGCCCCAGCATTTT.

This rearrangement joins TRBV7-9 to TRBJ1-1; D is undetermined. V was pared by 9 bases and J by 0 bases, with 8 bases between. The CDR3 length is 12 residues. Germline V gene lookup returns CDR1 SEHNR and CDR2 FQNEAQ (reference sequence). The CDR3 coding sequence is TGTGCCAGTGAAGACATGAACACTGAAGCTTTCTTT. Protein sequence: CASEDMNTEAFF. The whole variable domain, filled in from reference TRBV7-9 and TRBJ1-1, reads DTGVSQNPRHKITKRGQNVTFRCDPISEHNRLYWYRQTLGQGPEFLTYFQNEAQLEKSRLLSDRFSAERPKGSFSTLEIQRTEQGDSAMYLCASEDMNTEAFFGQGTRLTVV.

This clone appeared a single time. The genes are TRBV12-3 or TRBV12-4 and TRBJ1-2; D call uncertain. The CDR3 loop spans 13 amino acids. Trimming removed 5 bases from V and 11 bases from J, with 18 bases in between. The CDR3 spells CASSIPGESGYTF. The DNA for the CDR3 is TGTGCCAGCAGTATACCTGGTGAAAGCGGATACACCTTC.

J is TRBJ1-3 and V is TRBV28; D not resolved. The germline V gene has CDR1 MDHEN and CDR2 SYDVKM. This CDR3 contains 16 residues. The V end lost 2 bases, the J end lost 2 bases, and 13 bases lay between the germline ends. Here the CDR3 DNA reads TGTGCCAGCAGTTTAATCGGGTTAGTCACTGGAAACACCATATATTTT. It translates to CASSLIGLVTGNTIYF.

The CDR3 bases are TGCGCCAGCAGCCCTGGGACAGAAGGCTACACCTTC. Encoded protein: CASSPGTEGYTF. The rearrangement uses TRBV5-1 and TRBJ1-2, with 7 positions matching TRBD1. CDR1 and CDR2 (germline): SGHRS, YFSETQ. The CDR3 length is 12 residues. The junction had 5 bases not matched to a gene; V was cut back by 4 bases and J by 8 bases.

The chain recombines TRBV4-1 with TRBJ2-3; TRBD2 aligns across 9 bases. This CDR3 is 17 amino acids long. Germline V lookup: CDR1 MGHRA, CDR2 YSYEKL. V dropped 3 bases and J dropped 2; count of bases not matched to a gene: 9. Here the CDR3 DNA reads TGCGCCAGCAGCCATACCTTCAGCGGGGGGCCCACAGATACGCAGTATTTT. It translates to CASSHTFSGGPTDTQYF.

The chain joins TRBV7-2 to TRBJ1-6; a weak D match, TRBD1 (6 bases). The germline gives CDR1 SGHTA, CDR2 FQGNSA. CDR3 length: 14 residues. V lost 5 bases to trimming and J lost 7 bases, with 12 bases between them. The CDR3 bases are TGTGCCAGCAGCACCCGGGACATAAATTCACCCCTCCACTTT. It is translated as CASSTRDINSPLHF.

The J gene is TRBJ2-2, the V gene TRBV12-3 or TRBV12-4; 8 nucleotides match TRBD2. There are 13 residues in the CDR3. With 6 bases clipped from V and 6 bases from J, the junction kept 3 bases outside the gene matches. CDR3: CASRAGGPGELFF. CDR3 bases: TGTGCCAGCAGGGCGGGGGGTCCCGGGGAGCTGTTTTTT.

The chain is built from TRBV6-2 or TRBV6-3 and TRBJ1-4, with D possibly being TRBD1 (5 bases). The germline CDR1 and CDR2 sequences are MNHEY and SVGEGT. Trimming shortened V by 2 bases and J by 5 bases, and 9 bases separated the two germline ends. CDR3 size: 14 residues. The CDR3 loop reads CASSYPQGNEKLFF. The CDR3 coding sequence is TGTGCCAGCAGTTACCCCCAGGGAAATGAAAAACTGTTTTTT.